This TCR beta chain was recorded in a study of blood T cell repertoires in COVID-19. Turning to the study itself: The cDNA or gDNA used as material had been derived from T cells, B-cell-depleted T cells, or PBMCs.

The authors' processing: Reference gene primer amplification yielded estimated nucleated cell counts. Measured with immunoSEQ multiplex PCR; TCRdb has only the in-frame clones, and not every one. The DNA gave D and trimming, while V, J and clone size come from that table. The table records a few hundred thousand clones, under 90% of them present only once. This study enrolled people aged about 18 to 100 from roughly 22 US geographic areas. Cohort assignment relied on participant-reported clinical history. V shed 5 bases, J shed 0 bases, and the junction held 2 bases outside the gene matches. Germline lookup yields CDR1 SGHRS and CDR2 YFSETQ. The CDR3 runs 14 residues.

V gene TRBV5-1 combines with J gene TRBJ2-3; 8 nucleotides match TRBD2. This receptor was obtained from a woman younger than 35 who had recovered from COVID-19. The sequenced sample was PBMCs or T cells enriched from blood (not recorded which). As DNA, the CDR3 is TGCGCCAGCAGGCAGCGGGGGAGCACAGATACGCAGTATTTT. This gives the protein CASRQRGSTDTQYF.